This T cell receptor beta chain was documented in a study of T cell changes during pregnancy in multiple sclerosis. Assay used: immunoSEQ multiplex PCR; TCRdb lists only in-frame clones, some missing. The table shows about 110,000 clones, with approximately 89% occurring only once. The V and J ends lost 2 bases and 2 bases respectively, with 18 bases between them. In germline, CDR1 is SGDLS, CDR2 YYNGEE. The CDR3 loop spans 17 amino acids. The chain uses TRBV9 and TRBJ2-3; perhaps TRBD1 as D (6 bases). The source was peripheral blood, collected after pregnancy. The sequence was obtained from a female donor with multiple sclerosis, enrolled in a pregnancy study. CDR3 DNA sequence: TGTGCCAGCAGCGTTTCCGGGACACCCACCTTCACAGATACGCAGTATTTT. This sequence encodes CASSVSGTPTFTDTQYF.